This entry concerns a single T cell receptor beta chain. It was during active infection that Seattle patients were enrolled and then longitudinally followed. Per the authors' pipeline: For nucleated cells, counts were estimated from reference gene primer amplification. Generated by immunoSEQ multiplex PCR, the TCRdb table keeps only in-frame clones and is missing some. The DNA was the basis for D and trimming; V, J and clone size are from that table. The data contain 170,000 or so clones, around 84% of them singletons. This entry comes from a study of blood T cell repertoires in COVID-19. This clonotype originated in a man in his fifties or sixties with COVID-19, enrolled during active disease. Sequenced: peripheral blood.

This chain's CDR3 is CASSPRQGASNEKLFF. As DNA, the CDR3 is TGCGCCAGCAGCCCCCGACAGGGGGCAAGTAATGAAAAACTGTTTTTT. The rearrangement uses TRBV5-1 and TRBJ1-4; 10 nucleotides line up with TRBD1. Looked up from germline, CDR1 is SGHRS and CDR2 is YFSETQ. This CDR3 is built from 16 residues. With V trimmed by 4 bases and J by 4 bases, 7 bases remained unmatched.